The TCR beta chain under discussion was sequenced for a study of T cells in Graves' hyperthyroidism and ophthalmopathy. This clonotype was counted many times. What it binds is not known. Germline assignment: CDR1 SEHNR and CDR2 FQNEAQ (reference sequence). The CDR3 covers 15 residues. Trimming at V came to 5 bases and at J to 3 bases, leaving 7 bases not matched to a gene. General study findings and limits: Ophthalmopathy, as predicted by the model, came a median 6.5 months after the prediction.

The TCR beta CDR3 regions underwent amplification using RNA transcripts as the source. HTBI primers were used for first-round RT-PCR of the TCR CDR3. Each CDR3 protein gets one entry after TCRdb re-called the multiplex PCR reads with MiXCR. The profile shows about 840,000 distinct CDR3 sequences, approximately 40% of them singletons. Recently diagnosed hyperthyroidism of less than 2 months' duration affected patients aged 18 to 65. The V gene is TRBV7-9, the J gene TRBJ1-1; 9 positions agree with TRBD1. Sequenced material: blood. The source of this sequence is a young man with Graves' hyperthyroidism. The DNA of the CDR3 is TGTGCCAGCAGCGCCTGGACAGGGGTGTACACTGAAGCTTTCTTT. Translation: CASSAWTGVYTEAFF.